These T cell receptor beta chains were read from a single sample in a study of cytomegalovirus exposure and HLA in healthy donors. Profiling relied on immunoSEQ multiplex PCR, and the TCRdb table lists in-frame clones only, not all of them. The repertoire has approximately 150,000 clones, roughly 74% of them found once; the top ten carry roughly 10%. Material: PBMCs. The source of these receptors is a young man in good health and CMV-seropositive. Each CDR3 is given with its conserved first and last residue. D genes are given only for firm matches. Some rows have no size entry. The others give once, few or many, or a class for an expanded clone.

J gene	clone size	V gene	D gene	CDR3 DNA	CDR3 protein
TRBJ2-7	.	TRBV28	.	TGTGCCAGCAGTTTAATCGGGAGCCGAACCTACGAGCAGTACTTC	CASSLIGSRTYEQYF
TRBJ1-2	once	TRBV28	.	TGTGCCAGCAGTTTTGCGAGCAACTATGGCTACACCTTC	CASSFASNYGYTF
TRBJ2-6	.	TRBV19	TRBD2	TGTGCCAGTAGTATTGGGAGGGCTGGGGCCAACGTCCTGACTTTC	CASSIGRAGANVLTF
TRBJ2-3	.	TRBV4-1	TRBD1	TGCGCCAGCAGCCAAGATACAGGGGCTAGCACAGATACGCAGTATTTT	CASSQDTGASTDTQYF
TRBJ2-1	.	TRBV4-2	.	TGTGCCAGCAGCCCGGACACGGGTAGCCCCGACAATGAGCAGTTCTTC	CASSPDTGSPDNEQFF
TRBJ1-5	.	TRBV18	.	TGTGCCAGCTCAACATCTGGCGGGGAGAGCAATCAGCCCCAGCATTTT	CASSTSGGESNQPQHF
TRBJ2-7	.	TRBV4-1	.	TGCGCCAGCAGCCAAGTTCTTCGCTACGAGCAGTACTTC	CASSQVLRYEQYF
TRBJ2-7	.	TRBV7-9	.	TGTGCCAGCAGCCGAAACCCGAACGAGCAGTACTTC	CASSRNPNEQYF
TRBJ2-7	.	TRBV7-9	.	TGTGCCAGCAGCCCAGGAGCCGGGGCCTACGAGCAGTACTTC	CASSPGAGAYEQYF
TRBJ2-7	.	TRBV5-6	TRBD1	TGTGCCAGCAGCTTTTATCGGACAGGGCCCCGTCGGTACGAGCAGTACTTC	CASSFYRTGPRRYEQYF
TRBJ2-3	.	TRBV30	TRBD2	TGTGCCTGGAGTTTCGGCGGGAGTGGGGTTGATACGCAGTATTTT	CAWSFGGSGVDTQYF
TRBJ2-3	.	TRBV9	TRBD2	TGTGCCAGCAGCGTACTCTCTTATGCGGGAGAGAGCACAGATACGCAGTATTTT	CASSVLSYAGESTDTQYF
TRBJ2-7	.	TRBV7-7	.	TGTGCTAGCAGCTTAGAGGCTAGCGCATCCTACGAGCAGTACTTC	CASSLEASASYEQYF
TRBJ2-6	.	TRBV28	.	TGTGCCAGCAGAGGGGGGGCCGCCGGGGCCAACGTCCTGACTTTC	CASRGGAAGANVLTF
TRBJ1-2	few	TRBV25-1	.	TGTGCCAGCAGTGCCGCAGCCCCCGGGACTAACTATGGCTACACCTTC	CASSAAAPGTNYGYTF
TRBJ2-4	.	TRBV14	TRBD2	TGTGCCAGCAGCCAAAGGACTAGCGGGATTAAAAACATTCAGTACTTC	CASSQRTSGIKNIQYF
TRBJ2-1	.	TRBV28	.	TGTGCCAGCAGCTCTCCCCGGGGGGCGCACGGGGATAGGCAGTTCTTC	CASSSPRGAHGDRQFF
TRBJ1-1	.	TRBV7-9	TRBD1	TGTTCCAGCAGCTTAAGAGGGGGACAGATGAACACTGAAGCTTTCTTT	CSSSLRGGQMNTEAFF
TRBJ2-5	.	TRBV30	.	TGTGCCTGGAGCATAGGGGGAAAAGAGACCCAGTACTTC	CAWSIGGKETQYF
TRBJ2-7	.	TRBV29-1	.	TGCAGCGTGGTGGTGGCTCCACCCTACGAGCAGTACTTC	CSVVVAPPYEQYF
TRBJ2-7	.	TRBV7-9	TRBD1	TGTGCCAGCAGCTCTTCAGGGGGCTTAGTTCGCGAGCAGTACTTC	CASSSSGGLVREQYF
TRBJ1-2	.	TRBV7-8	.	TGTGCCAGCAGCTTAGACACAGGGTTCAACTATGGCTACACCTTC	CASSLDTGFNYGYTF
TRBJ1-5	.	TRBV19	.	TGTGCCAGTAGCAGTCCTCCGGGACACACTCTGGGTCAGCCCCAGCATTTT	CASSSPPGHTLGQPQHF
TRBJ1-5	once	TRBV6-5	.	TGTGCCAGCAGTTCCCTCGCGGGTACTAGCAATCAGCCCCAGCATTTT	CASSSLAGTSNQPQHF
TRBJ2-1	.	TRBV28	TRBD1	TGTGCCAGCAGGGGGACAGGCGCTTTCAATGAGCAGTTCTTC	CASRGTGAFNEQFF
TRBJ2-1	.	TRBV6-1	TRBD2	TGTGCCAGCAGTGAGGGACTAGCGGTAATTAGTGAGCAGTTCTTC	CASSEGLAVISEQFF
TRBJ2-7	few	TRBV5-4	.	TGTGCCAGCAGCTTAGGGGTCTACGAGCAGTACTTC	CASSLGVYEQYF
TRBJ1-1	.	TRBV10-3	.	TGTGCCATCAGTGACGAGGGTAACACTGAAGCTTTCTTT	CAISDEGNTEAFF
TRBJ2-7	few	TRBV7-9	.	TGTGCCAGCAGCTTAGGAGCATCCTACGAGCAGTACTTC	CASSLGASYEQYF
TRBJ2-4	once	TRBV5-3	TRBD1	TGTGCCAGAAGCGCCGGGGACAGCCGATATAACCTAGCCAAAAACATTCAGTACTTC	CARSAGDSRYNLAKNIQYF